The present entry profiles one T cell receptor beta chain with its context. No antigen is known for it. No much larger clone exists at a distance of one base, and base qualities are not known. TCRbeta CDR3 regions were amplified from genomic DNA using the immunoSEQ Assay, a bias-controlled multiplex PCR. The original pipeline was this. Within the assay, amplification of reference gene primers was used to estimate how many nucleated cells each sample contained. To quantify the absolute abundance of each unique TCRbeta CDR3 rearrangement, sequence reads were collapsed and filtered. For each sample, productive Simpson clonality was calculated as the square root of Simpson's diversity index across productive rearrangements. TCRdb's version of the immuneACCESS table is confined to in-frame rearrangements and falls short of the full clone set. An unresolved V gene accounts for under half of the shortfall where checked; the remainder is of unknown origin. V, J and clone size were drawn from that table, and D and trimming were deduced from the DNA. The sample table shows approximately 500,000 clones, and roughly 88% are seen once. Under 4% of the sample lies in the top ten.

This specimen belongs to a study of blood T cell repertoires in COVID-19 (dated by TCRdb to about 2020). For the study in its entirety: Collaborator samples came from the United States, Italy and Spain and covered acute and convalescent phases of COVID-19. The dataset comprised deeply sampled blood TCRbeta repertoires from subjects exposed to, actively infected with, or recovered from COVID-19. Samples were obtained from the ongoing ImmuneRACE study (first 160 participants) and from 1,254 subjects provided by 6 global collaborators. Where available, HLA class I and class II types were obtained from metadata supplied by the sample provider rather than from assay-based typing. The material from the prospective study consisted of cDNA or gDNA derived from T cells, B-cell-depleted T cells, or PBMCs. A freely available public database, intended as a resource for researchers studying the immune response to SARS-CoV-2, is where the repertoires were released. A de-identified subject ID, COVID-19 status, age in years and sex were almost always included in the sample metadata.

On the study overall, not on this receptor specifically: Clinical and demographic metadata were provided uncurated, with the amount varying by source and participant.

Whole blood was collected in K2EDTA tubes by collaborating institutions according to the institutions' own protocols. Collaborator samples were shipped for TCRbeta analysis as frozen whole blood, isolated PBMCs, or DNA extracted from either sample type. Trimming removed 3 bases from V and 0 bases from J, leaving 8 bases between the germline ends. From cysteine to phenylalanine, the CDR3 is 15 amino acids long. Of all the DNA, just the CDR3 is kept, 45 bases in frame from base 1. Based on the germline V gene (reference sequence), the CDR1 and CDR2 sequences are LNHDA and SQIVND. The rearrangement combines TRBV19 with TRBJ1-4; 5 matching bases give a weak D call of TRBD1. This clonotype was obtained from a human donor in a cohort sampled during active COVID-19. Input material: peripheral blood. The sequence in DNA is TGTGCCAGTAGTATGGGGGACTCAACTAATGAAAAACTGTTTTTT. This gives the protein CASSMGDSTNEKLFF.